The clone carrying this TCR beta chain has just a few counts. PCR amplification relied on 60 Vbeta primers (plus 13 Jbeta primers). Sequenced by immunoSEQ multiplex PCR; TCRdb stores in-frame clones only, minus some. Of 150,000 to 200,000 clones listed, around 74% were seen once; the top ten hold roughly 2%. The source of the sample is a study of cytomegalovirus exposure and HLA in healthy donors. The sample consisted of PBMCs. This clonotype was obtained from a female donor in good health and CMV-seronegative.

This chain's CDR3 is CASSFFTSGNTDTQYF. The CDR3 DNA sequence: TGTGCCAGCAGCTTCTTTACTAGCGGTAACACAGATACGCAGTATTTT. The J gene is TRBJ2-3, the V gene TRBV7-6, with 8 bases aligning to TRBD2. V lost 3 bases and J lost 2; bases outside the gene matches: 7. Germline CDR1 is SGHVS and CDR2 is FNYEAQ. This CDR3 is built from 16 residues.